What follows are 11 T cell receptor beta chains derived from one specimen sequenced in a study of T cells in women clearing cervical HPV infection. The assay was immunoSEQ multiplex PCR, and TCRdb's table has in-frame clones only and misses some. The listing records about 41,000 clones. The sample consisted of blood buffy coat. These receptors were collected from a woman aged 18-70 years with a cervical HPV16 infection that either progressed to CIN3+ or cleared (not recorded which).

On this clone: With the read ending 3 residues before the CDR3 end, the germline J gene is used to fill in that end. The chain employs TRBV20-1 and TRBJ2-4; 12 positions match TRBD2. Germline V CDR1 and CDR2: DFQATT, SNEGSKA (reference sequence). This CDR3 region has 19 residues. J was trimmed by 1 base and V by 6 bases; bases with no gene match: 16. The CDR3 bases that were read are TGCAGTGCCCCGGTTCCCGGACTAGCGGGACGTAGGGCCAAAAACATT. It specifies CSAPVPGLAGRRAKNI. The full CDR3 protein reads CSAPVPGLAGRRAKNIQYF.

Details on this clone: The sequenced fragment ends 3 residues before the CDR3 boundary, so the rest is inferred from the germline J gene. The chain joins TRBV5-4 to TRBJ1-4; 8 bases fit TRBD1. This CDR3 contains 15 residues. Germline values: CDR1 SGHNT, CDR2 YYREEE (reference sequence). The V segment lost 4 bases and the J segment 8 bases; nucleotides outside the gene matches: 10. Partial CDR3 DNA: TGTGCCAGCAGCCCCAATGGACAGGGAAAAGAAAAA. Residues: CASSPNGQGKEK. The whole CDR3 protein reads CASSPNGQGKEKLFF.

About this clone itself: The missing CDR3 end, 3 residues past where the read stops, is filled in from the germline J gene. V and J are TRBV20-1 and TRBJ1-2; tentative D call: TRBD1 (5 bases). The CDR3 is 12 residues long. CDR1 and CDR2 from the germline V gene are DFQATT and SNEGSKA (reference sequence). Trimming removed 4 bases from V and 4 bases from J, with 10 bases in between. The CDR3: CSATQGTYGYTF. CDR3 DNA (partial): TGCAGTGCTACTCAGGGTACCTATGGC.

On this clone itself: From the germline J gene comes the end of the CDR3, since the read stops 3 residues before it. The chain is built from TRBV5-1 and TRBJ2-3; D not certain. There are 14 residues in the CDR3. The ends were cut back, 0 bases at V and 4 bases at J, with 9 bases in the middle. Per germline, CDR1 SGHRS and CDR2 YFSETQ. CDR3: CASSLEQEADTQYF. The part of the CDR3 DNA that was read is TGCGCCAGCAGCTTGGAGCAGGAAGCAGATACG.

With regard to this clone: Read data end 3 residues before the CDR3 end; the end is taken from the germline J gene. The chain links TRBV7-9 to TRBJ2-3; 7 bases are shared with TRBD1. This CDR3 spans 14 amino acids. The germline V gene has CDR1 SEHNR and CDR2 FQNEAQ (reference sequence). Unmatched junction bases numbered 2, after V lost 3 bases and J lost 2 bases. The CDR3 bases that were read are TGTGCCAGCAGCTTTGAGGGGGCCACAGATACG. It specifies CASSFEGATDT. The CDR3 in full is CASSFEGATDTQYF.

Regarding this clone: Read data end 3 residues before the CDR3 end; the end is taken from the germline J gene. The chain carries TRBV29-1 and TRBJ2-1; perhaps TRBD2 as D (5 bases). This CDR3 is built from 13 residues. Germline lookup yields CDR1 SQVTM and CDR2 ANQGSEA. The V end lost 6 bases, the J end lost 5 bases, and 14 bases lay between the germline ends. Partial CDR3 DNA: TGCAGCGTGCACCGGACTTCTAACAATGAG. This encodes CSVHRTSNNE. The entire CDR3 reads CSVHRTSNNEQFF.

About this clone itself: The read is 3 residues too short to cover the CDR3 end, so that end is filled in from the germline J gene. V usage is TRBV10-3 and J usage is TRBJ1-6; D unresolved. Deletions cut 2 bases from V and 6 bases from J, with 8 bases between. The CDR3 sequence is 14 residues long. CDR1 is ENHRY and CDR2 is SYGVKD in the germline V gene. The CDR3 bases that were read are TGTGCCATCAGTGAGACAGACCTTAATTCACCC. It codes for CAISETDLNSP. The whole CDR3 is CAISETDLNSPLHF.

As regards this clone: The missing CDR3 end, 3 residues past where the read stops, is filled in from the germline J gene. The genes are TRBV19 and TRBJ1-5, with TRBD1 matching 9 bases. V gave up 4 bases and J gave up 2 bases; unmatched junction bases: 9. The CDR3 covers 17 residues. Germline V CDR1 and CDR2: LNHDA, SQIVND (reference sequence). The CDR3 loop reads CASSTRQGEGGNQPQHF. CDR3 DNA (partial): TGTGCCAGTAGTACTAGACAGGGGGAGGGGGGCAATCAGCCC.

About this clone: One junction end disagrees with the germline gene, perhaps due to a read error. The read terminates 3 residues before the CDR3 end, so the remaining end is supplied by the germline J gene. The V call is TRBV7-3, the J call TRBJ2-2; 8 bases agree with TRBD1. Looked up from germline, CDR1 is SGHTA and CDR2 is FQGTGA. This CDR3 contains 14 residues. The covered CDR3 bases are TGTGCCAGCAGTTTAAAACAGGGGGCCGGGGAG. Translated, it gives CASSLKQGAGE. The entire CDR3 sequence reads CASSLKQGAGELFF.

With respect to this clone: The read stops 3 residues short of the end of the CDR3; the missing end is completed from the germline J gene. The rearrangement uses TRBV5-5 and TRBJ2-1; 10 bases line up with TRBD1. The CDR3 totals 14 residues. Trimming at V came to 4 bases and at J to 5 bases, leaving 3 bases not matched to a gene. The germline CDR1 and CDR2 sequences are SGHKS and YYEKEE (reference sequence). The CDR3 loop is CASSLGTGDNEQFF. CDR3 DNA (partial): TGTGCCAGCAGCCTCGGGACAGGGGACAATGAG. The full variable domain, in which reference TRBV5-5 and TRBJ2-1 provide the parts outside the CDR3, is DAGVTQSPTHLIKTRGQQVTLRCSPISGHKSVSWYQQVLGQGPQFIFQYYEKEERGRGNFPDRFSARQFPNYSSELNVNALLLGDSALYLCASSLGTGDNEQFFGPGTRLTVL.

Points on this clone: The observed sequence ends 3 residues before the CDR3 terminus, with the missing tail filled in from the germline J gene. This chain links TRBV6-2 or TRBV6-3 with TRBJ2-3, with 7 positions matching TRBD1. The V and J ends lost 6 bases and 3 bases, in that order; junction bases with no gene match: 9. This CDR3 contains 15 residues. CDR1 is MNHEY and CDR2 is SVGEGT in the germline V gene. CDR3 bases read: TGTGCCAGCAGCTCCGACAGGGACAGAACAGATACG. Amino acid sequence: CASSSDRDRTDT. In full, the CDR3 reads CASSSDRDRTDTQYF.